This T cell receptor (beta chain) was found in a study of blood T cell repertoires in COVID-19. Study in general: COVID-19 samples from acute and convalescent phases originated in the United States, Italy and Spain. PBMCs, B-cell-depleted T cells, or T cells were the source of the cDNA or gDNA that made up the material.

The CDR3 extends over 16 amino acids. Trimming shortened V by 0 bases and J by 1 base, and 12 bases separated the two germline ends. Germline V CDR1 and CDR2: SGDLS, YYNGEE. Under the authors' procedure: Amplification from reference gene primers served as the basis for estimated nucleated cell counts. Clones were read by immunoSEQ multiplex PCR, and TCRdb kept only the in-frame ones, dropping some. The V and J calls and the clone size are those of that table, but D and trimming were determined from the DNA. The data hold under 400,000 clones, with roughly 90% observed a single time. The rearrangement uses TRBV9 and TRBJ2-3; possibly TRBD2 for D (6 bases). This TCR was recovered from a man aged 18 to 30 with active or convalescent COVID-19. Sequencing used peripheral blood. The CDR3 coding sequence is TGTGCCAGCAGCGTAGAGTTTGGCGGGGGCACAGATACGCAGTATTTT. Its protein product is CASSVEFGGGTDTQYF.